Sequencing of this T cell receptor beta chain was carried out in a study of quantifying T cell responses using KT2 cells. Study overall: cDNA was made from DNase-treated RNA using alpha and beta constant primers. Study conclusions and caveats: Very high KT2 spike-in numbers caused saturation in KT2 sequence detection.

Each cDNA got a UMI-containing oligo ligated at its 3' end. An equimolar mix of RC1.1 and RC1.2 primed the beta chain across TRBC1 and TRBC2. TCRdb ran MiXCR on the UMI-ligation and nested PCR reads and lists one entry per CDR3 protein. The sample has approximately 60,000 distinct CDR3 sequences, about 12% seen once. This clonotype showed up many times. Its specificity is not known. V lost 6 bases, J lost 5 bases, and 35 bases lay in between. Germline assignment: CDR1 DFQATT and CDR2 SNEGSKA (reference sequence). This CDR3 has 19 amino acids. Fixed numbers of PBMC received varying amounts of KT2 cells. The origin of this receptor is a human donor. Sequencing was done on a sample of PBMCs spiked with cells of the T cell clone KT2. The chain recombines TRBV20-1 with TRBJ2-7; D is perhaps TRBD2 (5 bases). The CDR3 is CSALPNWRRSTIRDHEQYF. DNA for the CDR3: TGCAGTGCCCTCCCCAATTGGAGGCGATCTACGATTCGAGATCACGAGCAGTACTTC.